This TCR beta chain was recovered during a study of identical twins. Unique molecular identifiers were present on the cDNA, which also gained a universal primer site by template switching. TCRdb reprocessed the 5' RACE reads with MiXCR, giving one entry per CDR3 protein. Among more than 1.5 million distinct CDR3 sequences listed, about 31% were seen once. Germline assignment: CDR1 DFQATT and CDR2 SNEGSKA (reference sequence). The CDR3 runs to 14 residues. V gave up 7 bases and J gave up 4 bases; unmatched junction bases: 13. The table lists this clonotype with a few counts. Source material: cord blood. This TCR came from a newborn girl in good health. This chain uses TRBV20-1 with TRBJ2-7, with 7 bases fitting TRBD2. The CDR3 sequence is CSVGAGRGMYEQYF. CDR3 DNA sequence: TGCAGTGTAGGCGCAGGGAGGGGTATGTACGAGCAGTACTTC.